The 15 T cell receptor beta chains below all came from one sample that was sequenced in a study of T cells in Graves' hyperthyroidism and ophthalmopathy. RNA transcripts served as the template for amplifying TCR beta CDR3 regions. HTBI primers were used for first-round RT-PCR of the TCR CDR3. MiXCR, run by TCRdb on the multiplex PCR reads, gives a single entry per CDR3 protein. The table records hundreds of thousands of distinct CDR3 sequences, roughly 14% of them present only once. Input material: blood. Source of these receptors: a man between 18 and 35 years old with Graves' ophthalmopathy.

This rearrangement joins TRBV27 to TRBJ2-3; TRBD1 or TRBD2 may be the D gene (5 bases each). CDR1 and CDR2 from the germline V gene are MNHEY and SMNVEV (reference sequence). Trimming shortened V by 6 bases and J by 0 bases, and 13 bases separated the two germline ends. The length of the CDR3 is 15 residues. The CDR3 loop reads CASSSGTPSTDTQYF. Here the CDR3 DNA reads TGTGCCAGCAGCTCCGGGACGCCAAGCACAGATACGCAGTATTTT.

On this clonotype: Given a much more abundant clone one base away, this may be a read error. The chain is built from TRBV9 and TRBJ2-7; D may be TRBD2 (6 bases). This CDR3 spans 14 amino acids. Germline CDR1 and CDR2: SGDLS and YYNGEE. V was shortened by 4 bases and J by 7 bases, with 18 bases between the two germline ends. The CDR3, as DNA: TGTGCCAGCAGCCGGGACTGGGGGGTCGATGAGCAGTACTTC. This codes for CASSRDWGVDEQYF.

This clonotype has a handful of counts. The V and J genes are TRBV7-9 and TRBJ2-1; 10 bases line up with TRBD2. The end of the DNA aligns better with TRBJ2-7, so the J call may be wrong. Germline V lookup: CDR1 SEHNR, CDR2 FQNEAQ (reference sequence). The CDR3 runs to 18 residues. The CDR3 loop reads CASSLVGPSGSRYNEQYF. Here the CDR3 DNA reads TGTGCCAGCAGCTTAGTCGGGCCTAGCGGGAGTAGGTACAATGAGCAGTACTTC.

With respect to this clonotype: Given a much more abundant clone one base away, this may be a read error. The CDR3 loop is CASSPDGTNSNPPQHF. DNA of the CDR3: TGCGCCAGCAGCCCGGACGGAACGAATAGCAATCCGCCCCAGCATTTT. The rearrangement joins TRBV5-1 to TRBJ1-5; D call uncertain. Looked up from germline, CDR1 is SGHRS and CDR2 is YFSETQ. This CDR3 spans 16 amino acids.

This clonotype has at least ten counts. The rearrangement links TRBV7-6 to TRBJ2-7; 8 nucleotides agree with TRBD1. V gave up 10 bases and J gave up 5 bases; unmatched junction bases: 10. This CDR3 is 13 amino acids long. Germline values: CDR1 SGHVS, CDR2 FNYEAQ. Written as DNA, the CDR3 is TGTGCCACCCAGGGTGGGACAGGTGACGAGCAGTACTTC. It is translated as CATQGGTGDEQYF.

This clonotype was counted many times. The chain employs TRBV2 and TRBJ2-6; 9 bases line up with TRBD1. Germline V gives CDR1 SNHLY, CDR2 FYNNEI. CDR3 length: 15 amino acids. After removal of 10 bases from V and 1 base from J, the junction contained 5 bases not matched to a gene. The CDR3 DNA is TGTGCCACCATCGACAGGGGGTCTGGGGCCAACGTCCTGACTTTC. It is translated as CATIDRGSGANVLTF. The full variable domain, rest sourced from reference TRBV2 and TRBJ2-6, is EPEVTQTPSHQVTQMGQEVILRCVPISNHLYFYWYRQILGQKVEFLVSFYNNEISEKSEIFDDQFSVERPDGSNFTLKIRSTKLEDSAMYFCATIDRGSGANVLTFGAGSRLTVL.

This chain links TRBV29-1 with TRBJ1-1; TRBD1 agrees at 9 bases. Germline trimming cut 6 bases from V and 11 bases from J; bases unmatched to any gene: 10. Germline V gene data show CDR1 as SQVTM and CDR2 as ANQGSEA. CDR3 length: 12 residues. CDR3 in amino acids: CSVGGQGRDAFF. The CDR3, as DNA: TGCAGCGTGGGGGGACAGGGCAGGGATGCTTTCTTT.

This clonotype came up many times. The CDR3 nucleotides are TGTGCCAGCAGTGCGGAGCCCACAGATACGCAGTATTTT. Encoded protein: CASSAEPTDTQYF. V gene TRBV2 combines with J gene TRBJ2-3; D gene uncertain. The germline gives CDR1 SNHLY, CDR2 FYNNEI. Trimming pared 4 bases from V and 2 bases from J, leaving 7 bases between. The CDR3 is made up of 13 amino acids.

This clonotype occurred a few times. J is TRBJ2-5 and V is TRBV4-2; D gene unclear. The V gene's germline CDR1 is LGHNA and CDR2 YNFKEQ. V lost 0 bases, J lost 5 bases, and 10 bases lay in between. CDR3 length: 14 residues. The DNA for the CDR3 is TGTGCCAGCAGCCAAGATCCCAGGCCGGAGACCCAGTACTTC. Residues: CASSQDPRPETQYF.

This clonotype was detected a few times. The V and J genes are TRBV19 and TRBJ1-1, with a weak D call TRBD1 (5 bases). V lost 2 bases and J 0 bases, leaving 7 bases between the germline ends. The germline V gene encodes CDR1 LNHDA and CDR2 SQIVND (reference sequence). This CDR3 contains 14 residues. CDR3 amino acids: CASSIQGVNTEAFF. CDR3 DNA: TGTGCCAGTAGTATACAGGGTGTGAACACTGAAGCTTTCTTT.

The chain has TRBV6-1 and TRBJ2-2, with D unresolved. V lost 8 bases, J lost 0 bases, and 16 bases lay in between. The CDR3 is made up of 16 amino acids. Germline V gene sequence: CDR1 MNHNS, CDR2 SASEGT. The CDR3 coding sequence is TGTGCCAGCTCACCCCTCGAGTTCGCGAACACCGGGGAGCTGTTTTTT. Translating gives CASSPLEFANTGELFF.

This clonotype was seen repeatedly, ten times or more. The J gene is TRBJ1-1, the V gene TRBV5-1; D perhaps matches TRBD1 (5 bases). Trimming took off 4 bases at V and 1 base at J, with 14 bases between the two ends. The CDR3 runs to 15 residues. The V gene's germline CDR1 is SGHRS and CDR2 YFSETQ. The CDR3 loop is CASSPIGTQNTEAFF. CDR3 bases: TGCGCCAGCAGCCCTATCGGGACCCAGAACACTGAAGCTTTCTTT.

This clonotype came up many times. The chain combines TRBV6-1 with TRBJ2-2, with D unresolved. Trimming left V 7 bases short and J 2 bases short, with 17 bases between. CDR1 MNHNS and CDR2 SASEGT come from the germline V gene. The CDR3 spans 16 residues. The CDR3 nucleotides read TGTGCCAGCACATCCGAGACAACAACAAACACCGGGGAGCTGTTTTTT. This translates into CASTSETTTNTGELFF.

This clonotype appeared a few times. The CDR3 DNA follows: TGCGCCAGCAGTTTTTTAGCGGGGGACCAAGAGACCCAGTACTTC. This encodes CASSFLAGDQETQYF. The chain combines TRBV5-1 with TRBJ2-5, with 9 nucleotides matching TRBD2. CDR3 length: 15 residues. The germline V gene has CDR1 SGHRS and CDR2 YFSETQ. The junction had 5 bases not matched to a gene; V was cut back by 5 bases and J by 0 bases.

This clonotype has more than one count but fewer than ten. V is TRBV12-5 and J is TRBJ2-1; 11 bases agree with TRBD2. CDR1 is LGHNT and CDR2 is FRNRAP in the germline V gene. The CDR3 has 17 amino acids. Trimming removed 3 bases from V and 0 bases from J; junction bases left unmatched: 4. The DNA for the CDR3 is TGTGCTAGTGGTTTTGGACTAGCGGGCCCCTCCTACAATGAGCAGTTCTTC. It is translated as CASGFGLAGPSYNEQFF.